Each of the 29 T cell receptor beta chains below was sequenced from the same sample in a study of CD8+CD57+ T cells in acquired aplastic anemia. According to the study, genomic DNA was the template for TCR beta VDJ and CDR3 profiling. Each CDR3 protein gets one entry after TCRdb re-called the reads with MiXCR. The data contain approximately 130,000 distinct CDR3 sequences, roughly 55% of them singletons. Flow cytometry had shown expanded CD8+CD57+ cells in the patients chosen for sequencing. Sequenced input: sorted CD4+, CD8+, or CD8+CD57+ T cells (not recorded which) from PBMCs. The receptors stem from a human donor with aplastic anemia.

This clonotype was recorded a few times. CDR3 sequence: CATSDRGTAYGYTF. DNA for the CDR3: TGTGCCACCAGTGACAGGGGGACAGCCTATGGCTACACCTTC. The genes are TRBV24-1 and TRBJ1-2; TRBD1 matches 7 bases. The CDR3 has 14 residues. V gave up 4 bases and J gave up 4 bases; unmatched junction bases: 5. In germline, CDR1 is KGHDR, CDR2 SFDVKD.

This clonotype turned up a few times. The chain links TRBV27 to TRBJ1-5; D is uncertain. V was pared by 1 base and J by 11 bases, with 18 bases between. There are 15 residues in the CDR3. Germline loops: CDR1 MNHEY, CDR2 SMNVEV (reference sequence). CDR3 loop: CASSLFVRTNPAQHF. CDR3 nucleotides: TGTGCCAGCAGTTTATTTGTCCGGACCAACCCGGCCCAGCATTTT.

The genes are TRBV7-9 and TRBJ2-5, with a weak D call TRBD2 (5 bases). V lost 6 bases to trimming and J lost 3 bases, with 8 bases between them. Germline lookup yields CDR1 SEHNR and CDR2 FQNEAQ (reference sequence). The CDR3 spans 12 residues. The CDR3 here is CASRWGEETQYF. CDR3 in DNA: TGTGCCAGCAGGTGGGGAGAAGAGACCCAGTACTTC.

This clonotype was counted at least ten times. The rearrangement links TRBV12-3 or TRBV12-4 to TRBJ1-1; D uncertain. The germline V and J ends were trimmed by 4 bases and 2 bases, with 14 bases remaining between them. This CDR3 region has 15 residues. The CDR3 loop reads CASSWTLSGNTEAFF. CDR3 coding DNA: TGTGCCAGCAGTTGGACCCTGTCGGGTAACACTGAAGCTTTCTTT.

About this clonotype: The germline gene is not matched at one end of the junction; a read error may be the cause. The chain joins TRBV20-1 to TRBJ1-1, with no clear D. Germline V gene data show CDR1 as DFQATT and CDR2 as SNEGSKA (reference sequence). CDR3 length: 11 residues. CDR3 sequence (DNA): TGCAGTGCTAGAGAGGCCACTGAGGCTTTCTTT. This encodes CSAREATEAFF.

This clonotype was detected a few times. The V gene is TRBV27, the J gene TRBJ1-3; no definite D call. In germline, CDR1 is MNHEY, CDR2 SMNVEV (reference sequence). The V gene lost 5 bases and the J gene lost 5 bases, with 19 bases spanning the gap. The CDR3 runs 16 residues. The CDR3 nucleotides read TGTGCCAGCAGTGCCAATCCTGGAGCGAACAGAAACACCATATATTTT. Translation gives CASSANPGANRNTIYF.

There are many counts of this clonotype. V gene TRBV29-1 combines with J gene TRBJ2-7, with 10 bases identical to TRBD1. Germline V gene sequence: CDR1 SQVTM, CDR2 ANQGSEA. V gave up 5 bases and J gave up 0 bases; unmatched junction bases: 4. CDR3 size: 14 residues. CDR3 coding DNA: TGCAGCGTTTGGGGGACAGGGGTCTCCTACGAGCAGTACTTC. It is translated as CSVWGTGVSYEQYF.

As to this clonotype: The junction departs from germline at one end; a sequencing error may be responsible. CDR3 loop: CSASTGGTTSF. CDR3 sequence (DNA): TGCAGTGCTAGTACGGGCGGGACAACCTCCTTC. V is TRBV20-1 and J is TRBJ2-7; D assignment may be TRBD1 or TRBD2 (6 bases each). Germline CDR1 is DFQATT and CDR2 is SNEGSKA (reference sequence). The CDR3 has 11 amino acids.

The rearrangement joins TRBV7-2 to TRBJ1-6, with 7 bases fitting TRBD1. Trimming removed 1 base from V and 10 bases from J; junction bases left unmatched: 4. The CDR3 has 14 amino acids. Germline V gene data show CDR1 as SGHTA and CDR2 as FQGNSA. For the CDR3, the DNA is TGTGCCAGCAGCTTAGGACAGGGCCGCTCACCCCTCCACTTT. Encoded protein: CASSLGQGRSPLHF.

This chain joins TRBV19 and TRBJ1-1; maybe TRBD1 (5 bases). The CDR3 totals 17 residues. The germline CDR1 and CDR2 sequences are LNHDA and SQIVND (reference sequence). Deletions cut 6 bases from V and 4 bases from J, with 24 bases between. In DNA, the CDR3 is TGTGCCAGTAGCCTCCTATCATTCCAGGGTGACATCACTGAAGCTTTCTTT. It codes for CASSLLSFQGDITEAFF.

V gene TRBV15 combines with J gene TRBJ1-2, with D unclear. The CDR3 consists of 16 residues. The V gene's germline CDR1 is LNHNV and CDR2 YYDKDF (reference sequence). V shed 2 bases and J shed 6 bases, with 19 bases lying between them. CDR3 bases: TGTGCCACCAGCAGAAATCAAAACGCTTACAGAAATGGCTACACCTTC. This sequence encodes CATSRNQNAYRNGYTF.

V usage is TRBV3-1 and J usage is TRBJ2-7; 7 bases line up with TRBD2. After removal of 2 bases from V and 12 bases from J, the junction contained 7 bases not matched to a gene. From germline, CDR1 is LGHDT and CDR2 YNNKEL (reference sequence). The CDR3 extends over 12 amino acids. Here the CDR3 reads CASSQSGLGLYF. CDR3 coding DNA: TGTGCCAGCAGCCAATCCGGACTAGGACTGTACTTC.

This clonotype came up once. The chain uses TRBV19 and TRBJ1-5, with 9 bases fitting TRBD1. Germline V gives CDR1 LNHDA, CDR2 SQIVND (reference sequence). CDR3 length equals 14 residues. Trimming took 5 bases from V and 8 from J; bases not matched to a gene: 7. This CDR3 reads CASSLQGAGKPQHF. Here the CDR3 DNA reads TGTGCCAGTAGTCTACAGGGGGCCGGCAAGCCCCAGCATTTT.

In its sample, this clonotype was seen a few times. The chain joins TRBV10-2 to TRBJ1-2, with D possibly matching TRBD1 (6 bases). V was shortened by 5 bases and J by 8 bases, with 9 bases between the two germline ends. Germline assignment: CDR1 WSHSY and CDR2 SAAADI. The CDR3 loop spans 11 amino acids. The CDR3 sequence: CASSYRDGYTF. DNA of the CDR3: TGCGCCAGCAGTTACAGGGACGGCTACACCTTC.

V and J are TRBV7-9 and TRBJ1-2; weak D call: TRBD1 (6 bases). V was trimmed by 4 bases and J by 7 bases, leaving 19 bases between them. Germline V gives CDR1 SEHNR, CDR2 FQNEAQ (reference sequence). The CDR3 runs to 15 residues. CDR3 DNA sequence: TGTGCCAGCAGCTCACCCCCGACAGGTGCGGGTGGCTACACCTTC. Protein: CASSSPPTGAGGYTF.

The chain combines TRBV19 with TRBJ2-7, with D hard to call. The CDR3 consists of 13 residues. CDR1 is LNHDA, CDR2 SQIVND, per germline (reference sequence). Trimming stripped 3 bases from V and 4 bases from J, with 10 bases between. CDR3 coding DNA: TGTGCCAGTAGTATTGGAACGAAATACGAGCAGTACTTC. It codes for CASSIGTKYEQYF.

This sequence joins TRBV20-1 and TRBJ2-7; D is ambiguous. The CDR3 sequence is 12 residues long. Trimming cost V 3 bases and J 6 bases, with 12 bases left between them. Germline CDR1 reads DFQATT; CDR2 reads SNEGSKA (reference sequence). CDR3 region: CSARVGPSEQYF. For the CDR3, the DNA is TGCAGTGCTAGGGTTGGACCTAGCGAGCAGTACTTC.

The chain joins TRBV2 to TRBJ2-7; the D gene is possibly TRBD1 (5 bases). V was trimmed by 5 bases and J by 3 bases, leaving 11 bases between them. This CDR3 contains 13 residues. CDR1 and CDR2 (germline): SNHLY, FYNNEI. CDR3 DNA sequence: TGTGCCAGCAGTTGGGGCAGGGACTACGAGCAGTACTTC. Translation gives CASSWGRDYEQYF. The full variable domain, with the rest looked up from reference TRBV2 and TRBJ2-7, is EPEVTQTPSHQVTQMGQEVILRCVPISNHLYFYWYRQILGQKVEFLVSFYNNEISEKSEIFDDQFSVERPDGSNFTLKIRSTKLEDSAMYFCASSWGRDYEQYFGPGTRLTVT.

This clonotype was recorded at least ten times. V usage is TRBV9 and J usage is TRBJ2-2; 8 positions agree with TRBD1. Per the germline V gene, CDR1 is SGDLS and CDR2 is YYNGEE. Trimming at V came to 3 bases and at J to 0 bases, leaving 4 bases not matched to a gene. The CDR3 length is 16 residues. CDR3 region: CASSARTGTNTGELFF. DNA for the CDR3: TGTGCCAGCAGCGCGCGGACAGGGACGAACACCGGGGAGCTGTTTTTT. The whole variable domain, filled in from reference TRBV9 and TRBJ2-2, reads DSGVTQTPKHLITATGQRVTLRCSPRSGDLSVYWYQQSLDQGLQFLIQYYNGEERAKGNILERFSAQQFPDLHSELNLSSLELGDSALYFCASSARTGTNTGELFFGEGSRLTVL.

The chain is built from TRBV19 and TRBJ2-2; 7 positions agree with TRBD2. Germline values: CDR1 LNHDA, CDR2 SQIVND (reference sequence). V shed 7 bases and J 4 bases; nucleotides not matched to a gene: 12. The CDR3 has 16 amino acids. CDR3 loop: CASNRGRELVTGELFF. The DNA for the CDR3 is TGTGCCAGTAATAGAGGGAGGGAACTGGTCACCGGGGAGCTGTTTTTT.

Ten or more counts support this clonotype. The chain employs TRBV14 and TRBJ2-5; possibly TRBD1 or TRBD2 for D (5 bases each). The CDR3 contains 17 residues. Germline assignment: CDR1 SGHDN and CDR2 FVKESK. Deletions cut 4 bases from V and 4 bases from J, with 22 bases between. CDR3 sequence reads: CASSLDLGEPPGETQYF. The CDR3 bases are TGTGCCAGCAGCCTAGATTTGGGGGAGCCTCCGGGAGAGACCCAGTACTTC.

Ten or more counts support this clonotype. The chain uses TRBV24-1 and TRBJ2-3; D might be TRBD1 (5 bases). The CDR3 covers 16 residues. The ends were cut back, 3 bases at V and 2 bases at J, with 14 bases in the middle. The germline gives CDR1 KGHDR, CDR2 SFDVKD. CDR3: CATSDTQGYDTDTQYF. The DNA for the CDR3 is TGTGCCACCAGTGATACCCAGGGATACGACACAGATACGCAGTATTTT.

V is TRBV7-2 and J is TRBJ1-1; D unresolved. The CDR3 length is 14 residues. Deletions cut 2 bases from V and 3 bases from J, with 10 bases between. From germline, CDR1 is SGHTA and CDR2 FQGNSA. In DNA form, the CDR3 reads TGTGCCAGCAGCTTACTTCCGGGTGACACTGAAGCTTTCTTT. Translation gives CASSLLPGDTEAFF.

This clonotype has ten or more counts. The chain recombines TRBV12-3 or TRBV12-4 with TRBJ1-2; D gene ambiguous. The V end lost 5 bases, the J end lost 2 bases, and 15 bases lay between the germline ends. The CDR3 consists of 15 residues. This CDR3 reads CASSPPAALNYGYTF. The CDR3 region has the DNA TGTGCCAGCAGTCCCCCAGCAGCCCTCAACTATGGCTACACCTTC.

For this clonotype: A much larger clonotype is one base distant, so this may be a read error. This chain uses TRBV5-5 with TRBJ1-3, with D perhaps TRBD1 (5 bases). This CDR3 contains 15 residues. Germline V gene sequence: CDR1 SGHKS, CDR2 YYEKEE (reference sequence). Written as DNA, the CDR3 is TGTGCCAGCAGTAGGGACTGGAGCTCTGGAAACACCATACATTTT. Its protein is CASSRDWSSGNTIHF.

This clonotype was seen at least ten times. V usage is TRBV27 and J usage is TRBJ2-7; D not resolved. CDR3 length equals 14 residues. The V end was cut by 4 bases, the J end by 3 bases, with 13 bases between. CDR1 MNHEY and CDR2 SMNVEV come from the germline V gene (reference sequence). CDR3 sequence: CASSSPTHSYEQYF. The CDR3 DNA sequence: TGTGCCAGCAGTTCCCCCACCCACAGCTACGAGCAGTACTTC.

As for this clonotype: One junction end disagrees with the germline gene, perhaps due to a read error. The V call is TRBV12-3 or TRBV12-4, the J call TRBJ1-2; TRBD1 might be the D (6 bases). The CDR3 extends over 13 amino acids. CDR3 protein: CASSRYREDGYTF. CDR3 DNA sequence: TGTGCCAGCAGTCGCTACAGGGAGGATGGCTACACTTTC.

The gene calls are TRBV19 and TRBJ2-2, with 9 bases lining up with TRBD1. The CDR3 covers 15 residues. V shed 6 bases and J 4 bases; nucleotides not matched to a gene: 6. Germline CDR1 reads LNHDA; CDR2 reads SQIVND (reference sequence). The CDR3 loop is CASRGSDRGTGELFF. DNA for the CDR3: TGTGCCAGTAGAGGATCGGACAGGGGCACCGGGGAGCTGTTTTTT.

This clonotype was detected ten times or more. This chain connects TRBV7-6 to TRBJ2-7; TRBD1 aligns across 10 bases. The ends lost 5 bases at V and 5 bases at J; junction bases unmatched: 21. The germline V gene encodes CDR1 SGHVS and CDR2 FNYEAQ. The CDR3 contains 19 residues. CDR3 sequence reads: CASSNGTGEKGGGLHEQYF. The CDR3 region has the DNA TGTGCCAGCAGCAACGGGACAGGGGAAAAAGGCGGGGGGCTCCACGAGCAGTACTTC.